This T cell receptor (beta chain) comes out of a study of CD8+ T cells in alopecia areata. Across the whole study: Female C3H/HeJ mice aged about 7-10 weeks received skin from roughly 6-12-month-old C3H/HeJ donors with spontaneous alopecia. Findings of the study overall: Patients shared TCRs less clearly than mice did, possibly for HLA-related reasons. Lesional scalp exceeded normal scalp in clonality, especially in alopecia totalis/universalis. The study also sequences resident alphabeta T cells of normal skin in scalp samples.

Extraction and reverse transcription of RNA yielded cDNA as the sequencing template. Method: immunoSEQ multiplex PCR; TCRdb's copy keeps in-frame clones and lacks some. This repertoire lists around 300,000 clones without singletons; around 1.2% sits in the top ten. The germline V and J ends were trimmed by 5 bases and 2 bases, with 18 bases remaining between them. Germline V gives CDR1 SNHLY, CDR2 FYNGKV (reference sequence). The CDR3 length is 16 residues. At least ten counts were recorded for this clone. Its antigen is undetermined. The listed genes are named as in mouse. Read data end 4 residues before the CDR3 end; the end is taken from the germline J gene. Cells pooled from cutaneous lymph nodes were sorted on CD4, CD8alpha, NKG2D, NKG2ACE and other markers.

The sample comprised CD4+ T cells sorted from a lymph node. This receptor was identified in a C3H/HeJ mouse with alopecia areata. This line is of MHC haplotype H2-k. The rearrangement joins TRBV3 to TRBJ1-2; tentative D call: TRBD1 (5 bases). CDR3 DNA (partial): TGTGCCAGCAGCAGCACGCAGGGAGGGTCTAACTCC. Translation gives CASSSTQGGSNS. In full, the CDR3 is CASSSTQGGSNSDYTF.